Listed below are T cell receptor beta chains from one sample, sequenced in a study of CD8+ T cells in alopecia areata. Sequenced by immunoSEQ multiplex PCR; TCRdb stores in-frame clones only, minus some. In the table there are 50,000 to 70,000 clones, 44% of which are singletons. The source material was NKG2D-low CD8+ T cells sorted from blood. Receptors originate from a human donor with alopecia areata. CDR3s include the opening cysteine and the closing phenylalanine or tryptophan. The order of the fields is D gene, clone size, V gene, J gene, CDR3 protein, CDR3 DNA. The D gene is left open where the match is weak. Clone size appears in some rows only: once, few, many, or a class for an expanded clone.

>TRBD1|.|TRBV29-1|TRBJ2-2
CSVAGQGEGAPGELFF
TGCAGCGTTGCTGGACAGGGGGAGGGCGCCCCCGGGGAGCTGTTTTTT
>.|.|TRBV5-4|TRBJ2-6
CASSLDVASGANVLTF
TGTGCCAGCAGCTTGGACGTAGCCTCTGGGGCCAACGTCCTGACTTTC
>.|.|TRBV13|TRBJ2-3
CASSLDGRAFSDTQYF
TGTGCCAGCAGCTTAGATGGCAGGGCATTTTCTGATACGCAGTATTTT
>.|few|TRBV27|TRBJ2-7
CASSFQGAFEQYF
TGTGCCAGCAGTTTCCAGGGCGCATTCGAGCAGTACTTC
>.|few|TRBV29-1|TRBJ1-1
CSVEGAAEHTEAFF
TGCAGCGTTGAGGGGGCGGCTGAGCACACTGAAGCTTTCTTT
>.|.|TRBV23-1|TRBJ1-1
CASSSGAFF
TGCGCCAGCAGTTCAGGAGCTTTCTTT
>.|.|TRBV27|TRBJ2-1
CASSQGSSYNEQFF
TGTGCCAGCAGTCAGGGGAGCTCCTACAATGAGCAGTTCTTC
>TRBD1|.|TRBV7-6|TRBJ2-7
CASSGQESSYEQYF
TGTGCCAGCAGCGGACAGGAGAGCTCCTACGAGCAGTACTTC
>.|few|TRBV29-1|TRBJ2-2
CSVVSGELFF
TGCAGCGTTGTCAGCGGGGAGCTGTTTTTT
>.|.|TRBV29-1|TRBJ1-1
CSVRVMNTEAFF
TGCAGCGTTCGGGTCATGAACACTGAAGCTTTCTTT
>.|.|TRBV5-1|TRBJ2-1
CASRRVYYLSSYNEQFF
TGCGCCAGCAGGCGCGTCTACTATTTGAGCTCCTACAATGAGCAGTTCTTC
>TRBD2|few|TRBV13|TRBJ2-5
CASSLEAGEGETQYF
TGTGCCAGCAGCTTAGAGGCGGGGGAGGGAGAGACCCAGTACTTC
>.|few|TRBV30|TRBJ1-1
CAWSVVMNTEAFF
TGTGCCTGGAGTGTGGTGATGAACACTGAAGCTTTCTTT
>TRBD1|.|TRBV7-6|TRBJ2-7
CASSLDRGTYEQYF
TGTGCCAGCAGCTTAGACAGGGGAACGTACGAGCAGTACTTC
>TRBD1|.|TRBV9|TRBJ1-2
CASSVAQTGTNYGYTF
TGTGCCAGCAGCGTAGCCCAGACAGGGACTAACTATGGCTACACCTTC
>TRBD2|.|TRBV6-1|TRBJ2-1
CASSGTSDYNEQFF
TGTGCCAGCAGTGGGACTAGCGATTACAATGAGCAGTTCTTC
>.|many|TRBV7-2|TRBJ1-2
CASSPRTDGYTF
TGTGCCAGCAGCCCCAGGACCGATGGCTACACCTTC
>.|.|TRBV27|TRBJ2-2
CASSNGQNTGELFF
TGTGCCAGCAGCAACGGACAGAACACCGGGGAGCTGTTTTTT
>.|.|TRBV2|TRBJ1-1
CASRPQGSTEAFF
TGTGCCAGCAGGCCCCAGGGCTCTACTGAAGCTTTCTTT
>.|.|TRBV29-1|TRBJ1-1
CSVEQGNTEAFF
TGCAGCGTTGAGCAGGGGAACACTGAAGCTTTCTTT
>TRBD1|.|TRBV2|TRBJ1-1
CASWGTVNTEAFF
TGTGCCAGCTGGGGGACAGTGAACACTGAAGCTTTCTTT
>.|.|TRBV27|TRBJ1-2
CASSPSAGGYTF
TGTGCCAGCAGTCCCTCAGCGGGCGGCTACACCTTC
>.|.|TRBV7-9|TRBJ2-3
CASSPGATDTQYF
TGTGCCAGCAGCCCCGGGGCCACAGATACGCAGTATTTT
>.|.|TRBV5-1|TRBJ2-1
CASSFPGRMYNEQFF
TGCGCCAGCAGCTTCCCGGGACGGATGTACAATGAGCAGTTCTTC
>TRBD1|few|TRBV5-1|TRBJ2-7
CASSMTGTGIGEQYF
TGCGCCAGCAGCATGACCGGGACAGGGATCGGCGAGCAGTACTTC
>.|.|TRBV19|TRBJ2-7
CASSIGQSYEQYF
TGTGCCAGTAGTATTGGGCAGTCCTACGAGCAGTACTTC
>.|.|TRBV30|TRBJ1-2
CAWGPGGMHGYTF
TGTGCCTGGGGCCCGGGAGGTATGCATGGCTACACCTTC